Here is one TCR beta chain with its context. Assay: immunoSEQ multiplex PCR; the TCRdb copy retains only in-frame clones and omits some. The sample has about 180,000 clones, roughly 90% seen once. The CDR3 is made up of 16 amino acids. Germline V gene sequence: CDR1 SGDLS, CDR2 YYNGEE. Trimming removed 4 bases from V and 4 bases from J; junction bases left unmatched: 8. The sample belongs to a study of control samples from healthy donors and cancer patients. This clonotype originated in a woman between 45 and 65 years old in good health. This rearrangement joins TRBV9 to TRBJ2-1, with 10 nucleotides matching TRBD2. Sequencing was performed on blood. The CDR3 here is CASSPRSSGGYNEQFF. The CDR3 DNA follows: TGTGCCAGCAGCCCCCGGAGTAGCGGGGGGTACAATGAGCAGTTCTTC.